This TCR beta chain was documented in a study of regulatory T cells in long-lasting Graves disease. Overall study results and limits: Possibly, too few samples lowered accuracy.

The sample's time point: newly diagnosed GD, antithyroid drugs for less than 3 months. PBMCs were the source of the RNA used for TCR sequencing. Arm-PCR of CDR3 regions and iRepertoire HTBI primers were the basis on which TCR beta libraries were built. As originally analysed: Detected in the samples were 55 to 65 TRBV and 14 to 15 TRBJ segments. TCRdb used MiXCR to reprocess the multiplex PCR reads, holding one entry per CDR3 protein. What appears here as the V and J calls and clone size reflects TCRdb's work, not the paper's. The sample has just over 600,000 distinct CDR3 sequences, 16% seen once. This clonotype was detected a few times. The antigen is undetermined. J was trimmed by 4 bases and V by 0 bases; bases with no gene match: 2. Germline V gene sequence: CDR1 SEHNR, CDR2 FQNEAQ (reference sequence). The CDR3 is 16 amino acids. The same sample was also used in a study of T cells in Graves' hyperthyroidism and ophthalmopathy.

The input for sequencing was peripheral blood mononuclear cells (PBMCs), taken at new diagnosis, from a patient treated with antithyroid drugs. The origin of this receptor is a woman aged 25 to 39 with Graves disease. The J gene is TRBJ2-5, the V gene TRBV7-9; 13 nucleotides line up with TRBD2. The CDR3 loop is CASSLAGLAGSETQYF. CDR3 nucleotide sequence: TGTGCCAGCAGCTTAGCGGGACTAGCGGGATCAGAGACCCAGTACTTC.